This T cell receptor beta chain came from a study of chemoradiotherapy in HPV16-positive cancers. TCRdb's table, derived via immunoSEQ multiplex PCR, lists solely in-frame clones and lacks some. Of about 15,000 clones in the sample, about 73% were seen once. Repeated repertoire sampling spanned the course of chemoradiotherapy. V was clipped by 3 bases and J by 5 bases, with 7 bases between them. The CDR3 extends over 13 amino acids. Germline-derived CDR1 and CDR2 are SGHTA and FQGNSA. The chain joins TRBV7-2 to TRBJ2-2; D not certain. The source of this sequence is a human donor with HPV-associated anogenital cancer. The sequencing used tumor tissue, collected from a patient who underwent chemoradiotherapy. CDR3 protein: CASSFLATGELFF. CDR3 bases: TGTGCCAGCAGCTTCTTGGCGACCGGGGAGCTGTTTTTT.